This T cell receptor beta chain is drawn from a study of blood T cells in healthy people across ages. The study's findings and limits: Diversity estimates from one million T cells were considered underestimates.

Germline values: CDR1 ENHRY, CDR2 SYGVKD. This CDR3 is built from 15 residues. Trimming took off 3 bases at V and 3 bases at J, with 14 bases between the two ends. Details on this clonotype: The antigen is not known.

The authors extracted at least 6 micrograms of total RNA per sample. A second PCR of 7 to 11 cycles used a sample-barcoded 5' primer and a J-beta primer mix. TCRdb analysed the 5' RACE reads with MiXCR anew, one entry per CDR3 protein. The data contain approximately 1,000,000 distinct CDR3 sequences, more than 30% of them singletons. This TCR was recovered from a man aged 18 to 30 in good health. Sequenced material: blood. J is TRBJ2-5 and V is TRBV10-3; the D gene is possibly TRBD1 (6 bases). CDR3 sequence: CAISDIGRGKETQYF. CDR3 in DNA: TGTGCCATCAGTGATATTGGCAGGGGTAAAGAGACCCAGTACTTC.